One and the same sample provided the 4 T cell receptor beta chains below, sequenced in a study of CD8 T cells in ankylosing spondylitis. TCRdb called the 5' RACE reads again in MiXCR, with one record for every CDR3 protein. The sample lists some 140,000 distinct CDR3 sequences; 7% to 9% were seen once. Input material: synovial fluid, either unsorted or a sorted T cell fraction (not recorded which). These receptors all stem from a male donor with ankylosing spondylitis.

This clonotype was seen more than once but under ten times. V is TRBV11-2 and J is TRBJ1-1, with D uncertain. Germline CDR1 reads SGHAT; CDR2 reads FQNNGV. The germline V and J ends were trimmed by 4 bases and 8 bases, with 11 bases remaining between them. The CDR3 has 12 amino acids. CDR3 in DNA: TGTGCCAGCAGCTATCAGGCGGCCGAAGCTTTCTTT. As protein: CASSYQAAEAFF. The whole variable domain, filled in from reference TRBV11-2 and TRBJ1-1, reads EAGVAQSPRYKIIEKRQSVAFWCNPISGHATLYWYQQILGQGPKLLIQFQNNGVVDDSQLPKDRFSAERLKGVDSTLKIQPAKLEDSAVYLCASSYQAAEAFFGQGTRLTVV.

This clonotype was seen a few times. The chain carries TRBV20-1 and TRBJ2-1; weak D call: TRBD2 (5 bases). Looked up from germline, CDR1 is DFQATT and CDR2 is SNEGSKA (reference sequence). Trimming took 6 bases from V and 1 from J, leaving 7 bases between them. The CDR3 length is 12 residues. CDR3 residues: CSATRSYNEQFF. As DNA, the CDR3 is TGCAGTGCCACTAGATCCTACAATGAGCAGTTCTTC.

This clonotype was picked up a small number of times. V gene TRBV20-1 combines with J gene TRBJ1-4; D may be TRBD1 (5 bases). The CDR3 extends over 15 amino acids. Germline CDR1 and CDR2: DFQATT and SNEGSKA (reference sequence). V lost 1 base and J lost 0, with 9 bases in between. CDR3 sequence reads: CSARGDGTTNEKLFF. CDR3 in DNA: TGCAGTGCTAGAGGGGACGGAACAACTAATGAAAAACTGTTTTTT.

The table lists this clonotype with a few counts. V usage is TRBV2 and J usage is TRBJ2-3, with 11 bases lining up with TRBD1. The CDR3 sequence is 17 residues long. V trimming: 2 bases; J trimming: 4 bases; junction bases outside the gene matches: 8. The germline V gene encodes CDR1 SNHLY and CDR2 FYNNEI. The CDR3 DNA reads as TGTGCCAGCAGTGAAATCGAGGACAGGGGGCTGCCAGATACGCAGTATTTT. Protein: CASSEIEDRGLPDTQYF.